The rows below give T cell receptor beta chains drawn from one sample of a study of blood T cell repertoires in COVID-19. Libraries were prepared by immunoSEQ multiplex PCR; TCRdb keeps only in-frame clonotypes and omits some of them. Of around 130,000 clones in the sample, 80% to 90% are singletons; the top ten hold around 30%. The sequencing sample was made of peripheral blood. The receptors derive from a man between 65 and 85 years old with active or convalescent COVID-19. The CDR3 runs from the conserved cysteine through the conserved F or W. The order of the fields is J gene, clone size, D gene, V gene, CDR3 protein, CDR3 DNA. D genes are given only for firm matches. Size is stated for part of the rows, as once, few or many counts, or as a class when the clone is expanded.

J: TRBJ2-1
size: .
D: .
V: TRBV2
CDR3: CASIGNEQFF
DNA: TGTGCCAGCATCGGCAATGAGCAGTTCTTC

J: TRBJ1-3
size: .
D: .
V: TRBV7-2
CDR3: CASSPPVGGKTGNTIYF
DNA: TGTGCCAGCAGCCCTCCGGTTGGGGGCAAAACTGGAAACACCATATATTTT

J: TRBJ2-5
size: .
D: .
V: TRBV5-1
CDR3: CASSLLSEETQYF
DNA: TGCGCCAGCAGCTTGCTCAGTGAAGAGACCCAGTACTTC

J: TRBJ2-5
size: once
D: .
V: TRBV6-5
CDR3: CASSYSARVETQYF
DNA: TGTGCCAGCAGTTACTCGGCCAGGGTTGAGACCCAGTACTTC

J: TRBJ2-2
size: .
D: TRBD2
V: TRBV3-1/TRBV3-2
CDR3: CASSRLASGELFF
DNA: TGTGCCAGCAGTCGACTAGCGTCCGGGGAGCTGTTTTTT

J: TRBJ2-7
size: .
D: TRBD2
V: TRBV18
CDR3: CASSQTSGKGYEQYF
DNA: TGTGCCAGCTCCCAGACTAGCGGGAAGGGATACGAGCAGTACTTC

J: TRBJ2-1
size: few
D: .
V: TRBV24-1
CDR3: CATSGRYYNNEQFF
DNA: TGTGCCACCAGTGGTAGATACTACAACAATGAGCAGTTCTTC

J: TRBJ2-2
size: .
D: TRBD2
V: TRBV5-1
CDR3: CASSSHTSGSNTGELFF
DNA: TGCGCCAGCAGCTCGCACACTAGCGGGAGCAACACCGGGGAGCTGTTTTTT

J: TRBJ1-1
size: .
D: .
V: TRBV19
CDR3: CASSKGGKTEAFF
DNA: TGTGCCAGTAGTAAAGGGGGAAAAACTGAAGCTTTCTTT

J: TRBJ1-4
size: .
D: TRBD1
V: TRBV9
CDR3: CASGMDRAMTNEKLFF
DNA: TGTGCCAGCGGAATGGACAGGGCCATGACTAATGAAAAACTGTTTTTT

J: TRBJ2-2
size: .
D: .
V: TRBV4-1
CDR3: CASSQGEDRGSGELFF
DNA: TGCGCCAGCAGCCAAGGGGAAGACCGAGGGTCCGGGGAGCTGTTTTTT

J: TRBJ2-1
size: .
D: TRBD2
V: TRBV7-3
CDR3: CASSPGSGSYNEQFF
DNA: TGTGCCAGCAGCCCCGGTAGCGGGAGTTACAATGAGCAGTTCTTC

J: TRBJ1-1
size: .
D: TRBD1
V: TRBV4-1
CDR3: CASSHYRATGGITEAFF
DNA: TGCGCCAGCAGCCATTACAGGGCGACAGGGGGGATTACTGAAGCTTTCTTT

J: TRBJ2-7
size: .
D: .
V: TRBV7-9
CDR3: CASSLRDSYEQYF
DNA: TGTGCCAGCAGCTTGAGGGATTCCTACGAGCAGTACTTC

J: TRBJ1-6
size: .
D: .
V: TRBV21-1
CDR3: CASSKWRSKISYNSPLHF
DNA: TGTGCCAGCAGCAAATGGCGGTCGAAGATCTCCTATAATTCACCCCTCCACTTT

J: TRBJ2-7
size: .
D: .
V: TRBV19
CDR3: CASRHTGRYEQYF
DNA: TGTGCCAGTAGACATACAGGGCGGTACGAGCAGTACTTC

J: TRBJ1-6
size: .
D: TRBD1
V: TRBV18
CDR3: CASSPPGQGEGSPLHF
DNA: TGTGCCAGCTCACCACCGGGACAGGGAGAAGGTTCACCCCTCCACTTT

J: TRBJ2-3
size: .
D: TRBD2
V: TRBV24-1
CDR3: CATSDMTSGRTDTQYF
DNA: TGTGCCACCAGTGATATGACTAGCGGGAGGACAGATACGCAGTATTTT

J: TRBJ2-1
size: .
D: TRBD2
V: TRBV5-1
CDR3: CASSFSGSSYNEQFF
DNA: TGCGCCAGCAGCTTTAGCGGGAGCTCCTACAATGAGCAGTTCTTC

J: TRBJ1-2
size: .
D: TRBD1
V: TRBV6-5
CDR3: CASSPDRVNYGYTF
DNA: TGTGCCAGCAGTCCAGACAGGGTGAACTATGGCTACACCTTC

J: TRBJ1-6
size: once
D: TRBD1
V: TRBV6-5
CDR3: CASRGGQFSPLHF
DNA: TGTGCCAGCAGGGGGGGACAGTTTTCACCCCTCCACTTT

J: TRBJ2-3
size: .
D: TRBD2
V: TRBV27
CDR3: CASSSIAGSTDTQYF
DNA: TGTGCCAGCAGTTCTATAGCGGGAAGCACAGATACGCAGTATTTT

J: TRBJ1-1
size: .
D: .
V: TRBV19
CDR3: CASSMGLLNTEAFF
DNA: TGTGCCAGTAGTATGGGGCTGTTGAACACTGAAGCTTTCTTT

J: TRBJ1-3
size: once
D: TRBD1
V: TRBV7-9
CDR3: CASSHPGQGGNTIYF
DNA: TGTGCCAGCAGCCACCCGGGACAGGGAGGAAACACCATATATTTT

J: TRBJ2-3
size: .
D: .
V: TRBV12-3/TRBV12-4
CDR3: CASSPGEDTQYF
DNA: TGTGCCAGCAGTCCGGGGGAGGATACGCAGTATTTT

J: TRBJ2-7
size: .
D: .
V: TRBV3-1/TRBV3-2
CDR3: CASSQDTGEQYF
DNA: TGTGCCAGCAGCCAAGATACGGGGGAGCAGTACTTC

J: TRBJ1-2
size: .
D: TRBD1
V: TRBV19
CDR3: CASSILPGQGAGGYTF
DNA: TGTGCCAGTAGTATCCTACCGGGACAGGGGGCTGGTGGCTACACCTTC

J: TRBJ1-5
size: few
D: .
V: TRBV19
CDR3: CASSMYEGKGSNQPQHF
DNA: TGTGCCAGTAGTATGTACGAGGGTAAGGGAAGCAATCAGCCCCAGCATTTT

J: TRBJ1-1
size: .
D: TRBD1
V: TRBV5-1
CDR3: CASSRDRGTEAFF
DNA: TGCGCCAGCAGCCGGGACAGGGGCACTGAAGCTTTCTTT

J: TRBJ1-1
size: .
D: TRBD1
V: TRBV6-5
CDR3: CASSLDRGISPEAFF
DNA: TGTGCCAGCAGTCTCGACAGGGGAATATCTCCTGAAGCTTTCTTT

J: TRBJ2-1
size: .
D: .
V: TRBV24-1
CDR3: CATGKGTPNEQFF
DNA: TGTGCCACCGGGAAGGGGACTCCCAATGAGCAGTTCTTC

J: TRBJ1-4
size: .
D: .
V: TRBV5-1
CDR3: CASSLEAGDEKLFF
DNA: TGCGCCAGCAGCTTGGAGGCAGGGGATGAAAAACTGTTTTTT

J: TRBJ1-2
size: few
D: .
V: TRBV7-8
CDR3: CASSQTPWDGYTF
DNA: TGTGCCAGCAGCCAGACACCATGGGATGGCTACACCTTC

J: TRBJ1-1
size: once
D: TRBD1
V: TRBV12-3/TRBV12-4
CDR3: CASSRTGGTEAFF
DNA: TGTGCCAGCAGTCGGACAGGGGGCACTGAAGCTTTCTTT

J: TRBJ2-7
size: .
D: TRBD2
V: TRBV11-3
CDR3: CASSAGLAGGSGEQYF
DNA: TGTGCCAGCAGCGCGGGACTAGCGGGAGGGTCTGGGGAGCAGTACTTC

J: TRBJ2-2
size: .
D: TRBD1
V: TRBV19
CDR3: CASQTGGAGGELFF
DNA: TGTGCCAGCCAGACAGGGGGCGCAGGCGGGGAGCTGTTTTTT

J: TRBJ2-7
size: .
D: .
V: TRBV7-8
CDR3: CASSLAVREQYF
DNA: TGTGCCAGCAGCTTAGCAGTGCGCGAGCAGTACTTC

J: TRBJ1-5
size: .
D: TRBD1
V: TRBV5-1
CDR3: CASSPTGGGEPQHF
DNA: TGCGCCAGCAGCCCTACAGGGGGCGGAGAGCCCCAGCATTTT

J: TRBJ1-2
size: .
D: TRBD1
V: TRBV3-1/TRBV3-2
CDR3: CASSFTQQGFSGYTF
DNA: TGTGCCAGCAGCTTCACCCAACAGGGGTTTTCTGGCTACACCTTC

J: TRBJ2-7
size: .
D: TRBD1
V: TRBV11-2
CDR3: CASSFGTGGSYEQYF
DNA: TGTGCCAGCAGCTTCGGGACAGGGGGCTCCTACGAGCAGTACTTC

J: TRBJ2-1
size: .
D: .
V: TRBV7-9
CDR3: CASNGGFSYNEQFF
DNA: TGTGCCAGCAATGGCGGTTTCTCCTACAATGAGCAGTTCTTC

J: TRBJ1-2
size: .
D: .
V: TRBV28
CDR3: CASLLGQTNYGYTF
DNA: TGTGCCAGCCTGCTTGGACAGACTAACTATGGCTACACCTTC

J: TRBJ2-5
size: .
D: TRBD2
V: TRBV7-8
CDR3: CASSAGGETQYF
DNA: TGTGCCTCCTCCGCCGGGGGGGAGACCCAGTACTTC

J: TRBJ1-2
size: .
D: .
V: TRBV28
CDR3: CASSSDLVYGYTF
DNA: TGTGCCAGCAGTTCGGACTTGGTCTATGGCTACACCTTC

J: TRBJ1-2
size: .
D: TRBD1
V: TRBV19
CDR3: CASSRTGRYKDYGYTF
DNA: TGTGCCAGTAGCAGGACAGGGAGATATAAGGACTATGGCTACACCTTC

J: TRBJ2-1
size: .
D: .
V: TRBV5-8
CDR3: CASSSYGQVDEQFF
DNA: TGTGCCAGCTCCTCGTACGGACAAGTGGATGAGCAGTTCTTC

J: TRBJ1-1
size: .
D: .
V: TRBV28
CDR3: CASYSGGMNTEAFF
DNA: TGTGCCAGTTACTCTGGGGGGATGAACACTGAAGCTTTCTTT

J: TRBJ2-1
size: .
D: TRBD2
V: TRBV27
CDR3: CASSFRQRERNEQFF
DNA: TGTGCCAGCAGTTTCCGACAGCGGGAGAGAAATGAGCAGTTCTTC

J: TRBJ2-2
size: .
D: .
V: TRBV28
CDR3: CASRVQIPTGELFF
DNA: TGTGCCAGCAGGGTCCAGATTCCAACCGGGGAGCTGTTTTTT

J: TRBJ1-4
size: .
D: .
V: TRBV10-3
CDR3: CAISETGDEKLFF
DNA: TGTGCCATCAGTGAGACCGGGGATGAAAAACTGTTTTTT

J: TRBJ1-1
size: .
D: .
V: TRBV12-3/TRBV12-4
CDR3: CASSLRQNTEAFF
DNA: TGTGCCAGCAGTTTACGACAGAACACTGAAGCTTTCTTT

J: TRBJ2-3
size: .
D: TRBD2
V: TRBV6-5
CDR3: CASSWGTSGKYTQYF
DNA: TGTGCCAGCAGTTGGGGGACTAGCGGGAAGTATACGCAGTATTTT

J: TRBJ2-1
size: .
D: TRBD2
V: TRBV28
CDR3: CASSGTPGLAMGNEQFF
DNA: TGTGCCAGCAGCGGGACACCGGGACTAGCAATGGGAAATGAGCAGTTCTTC

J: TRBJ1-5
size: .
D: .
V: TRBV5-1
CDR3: CASSQGDSNQPQHF
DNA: TGCGCCAGCAGCCAAGGGGATAGCAATCAGCCCCAGCATTTT

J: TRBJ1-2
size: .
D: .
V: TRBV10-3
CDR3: CAISESGAGDGYTF
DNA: TGTGCCATCAGTGAGTCAGGTGCAGGGGATGGCTACACCTTC

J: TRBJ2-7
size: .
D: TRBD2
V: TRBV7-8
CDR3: CASSLKGGTSSYEQYF
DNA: TGTGCCAGCAGCTTAAAAGGCGGGACTAGCTCCTACGAGCAGTACTTC

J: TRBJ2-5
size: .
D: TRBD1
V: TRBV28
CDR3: CASSLWWDRGGETQYF
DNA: TGTGCCAGCAGTTTATGGTGGGACAGGGGAGGGGAGACCCAGTACTTC

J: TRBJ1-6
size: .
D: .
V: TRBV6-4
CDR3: CASSRQGGSPLHF
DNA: TGTGCCAGCAGTAGGCAGGGTGGATCACCCCTCCACTTT